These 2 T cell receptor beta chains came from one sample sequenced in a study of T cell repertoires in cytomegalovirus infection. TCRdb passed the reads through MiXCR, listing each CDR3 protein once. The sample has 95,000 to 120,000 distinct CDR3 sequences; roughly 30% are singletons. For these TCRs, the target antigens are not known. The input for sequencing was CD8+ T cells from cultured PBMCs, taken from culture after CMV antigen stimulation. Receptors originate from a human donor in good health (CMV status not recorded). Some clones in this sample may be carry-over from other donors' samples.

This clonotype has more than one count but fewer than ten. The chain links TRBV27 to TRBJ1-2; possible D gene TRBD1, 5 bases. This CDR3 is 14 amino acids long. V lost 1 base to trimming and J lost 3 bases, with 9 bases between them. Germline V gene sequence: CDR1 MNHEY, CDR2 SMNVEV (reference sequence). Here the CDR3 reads CASSLFQGHYGYTF. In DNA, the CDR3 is TGTGCCAGCAGTTTATTCCAGGGTCACTATGGCTACACCTTC.

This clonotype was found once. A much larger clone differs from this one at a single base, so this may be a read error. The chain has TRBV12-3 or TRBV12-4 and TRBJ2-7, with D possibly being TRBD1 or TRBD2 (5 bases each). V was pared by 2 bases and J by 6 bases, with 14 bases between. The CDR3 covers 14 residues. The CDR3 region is CASSLFLGTGEQYF. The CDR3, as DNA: TGTGCCAGCAGTTTATTTTTGGGGACGGGCGAGCAGTACTTC.